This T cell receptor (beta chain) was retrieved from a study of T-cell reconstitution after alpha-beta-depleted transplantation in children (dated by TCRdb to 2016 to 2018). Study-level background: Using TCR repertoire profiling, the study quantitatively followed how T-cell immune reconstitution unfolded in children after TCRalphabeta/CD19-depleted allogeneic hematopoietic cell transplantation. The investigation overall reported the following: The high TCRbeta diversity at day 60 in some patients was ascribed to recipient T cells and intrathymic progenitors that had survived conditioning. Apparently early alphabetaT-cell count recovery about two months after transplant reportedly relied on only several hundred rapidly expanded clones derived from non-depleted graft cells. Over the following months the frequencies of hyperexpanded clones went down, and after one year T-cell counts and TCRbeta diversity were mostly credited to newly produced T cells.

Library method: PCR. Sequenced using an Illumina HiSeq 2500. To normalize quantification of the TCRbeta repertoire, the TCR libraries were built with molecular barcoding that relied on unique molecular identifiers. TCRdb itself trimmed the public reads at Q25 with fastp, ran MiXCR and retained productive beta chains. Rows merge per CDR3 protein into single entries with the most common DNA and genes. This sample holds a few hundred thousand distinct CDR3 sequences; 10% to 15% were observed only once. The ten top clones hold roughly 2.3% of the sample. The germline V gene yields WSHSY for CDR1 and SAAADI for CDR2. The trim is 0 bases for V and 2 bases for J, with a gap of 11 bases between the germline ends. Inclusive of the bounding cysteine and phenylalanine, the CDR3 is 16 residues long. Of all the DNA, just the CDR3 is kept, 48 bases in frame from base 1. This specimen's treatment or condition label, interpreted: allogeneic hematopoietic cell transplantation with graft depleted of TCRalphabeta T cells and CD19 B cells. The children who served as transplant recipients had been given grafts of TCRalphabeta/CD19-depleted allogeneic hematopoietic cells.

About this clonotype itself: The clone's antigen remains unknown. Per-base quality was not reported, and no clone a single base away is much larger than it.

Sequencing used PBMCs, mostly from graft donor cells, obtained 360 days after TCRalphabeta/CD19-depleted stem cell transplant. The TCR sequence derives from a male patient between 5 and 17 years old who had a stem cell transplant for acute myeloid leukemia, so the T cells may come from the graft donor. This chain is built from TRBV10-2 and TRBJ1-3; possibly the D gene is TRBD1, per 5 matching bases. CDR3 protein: CASSESGGGPGNTIYF. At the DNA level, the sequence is TGCGCCAGCAGTGAGTCCGGGGGTGGCCCTGGAAACACCATATATTTT.